The entry that follows covers one T cell receptor beta chain sequence. No antigen is known for it. The data were obtained in a study of T-cell reconstitution after alpha-beta-depleted transplantation in children. Study outcomes and limitations: Elevated TCRbeta diversity at day 60 was traced, in some patients, to surviving recipient T cells and thymic progenitors. Reportedly, only several hundred clones from non-depleted graft cells drove alpha-beta T-cell counts at about two months. Fresh T-cell production supplied most of the T-cell counts and diversity seen one year after transplant.

As it was prepared, the TCRbeta library received unique molecular identifiers. TCRdb reanalysed the PCR reads using MiXCR and keeps one entry per CDR3 protein. This table has about a million distinct CDR3 sequences, around 30% appearing once. The CDR3 sequence is 14 residues long. Looked up from germline, CDR1 is DFQATT and CDR2 is SNEGSKA (reference sequence). The V and J ends lost 2 bases and 5 bases respectively, with 14 bases between them. The rearrangement joins TRBV20-1 to TRBJ2-3, with D perhaps assigned TRBD1 or TRBD2 (5 bases each). Material: PBMCs, mostly from graft donor cells, obtained 360 days after TCRalphabeta/CD19-depleted stem cell transplant. The receptor was isolated from a boy younger than two who had a stem cell transplant for SCID, so the T cells may come from the graft donor. The CDR3 DNA sequence: TGCAGTGCTAGATTAGGGAGAGGGGAAGATACGCAGTATTTT. This gives the protein CSARLGRGEDTQYF.